The 13 T cell receptor beta chains reported below all come from one sample, sequenced in a study of blood T cell repertoires in COVID-19. Measured with immunoSEQ multiplex PCR; TCRdb has only the in-frame clones, and not every one. In the table there are around 150,000 clones, 90% to 95% of which are singletons. Sequenced: peripheral blood. The receptor set was obtained from a woman in her forties or fifties with acute or convalescent COVID-19.

The genes are TRBV28 and TRBJ1-3; a possible D gene is TRBD1 (5 bases). The V and J ends lost 4 bases and 2 bases respectively, with 12 bases between them. Per germline, CDR1 MDHEN and CDR2 SYDVKM. The CDR3 has 15 amino acids. This chain's CDR3 is CASSWGGLAGNTIYF. The CDR3 region has the DNA TGTGCCAGCAGTTGGGGGGGACTGGCTGGAAACACCATATATTTT.

The V gene is TRBV7-8, the J gene TRBJ1-2; TRBD1 matches at 12 bases. In germline, CDR1 is SGHVS, CDR2 FQNEAQ. J was trimmed by 4 bases and V by 3 bases; bases with no gene match: 3. The CDR3 length is 15 residues. CDR3 sequence (DNA): TGTGCCAGCAGCTTGGGGACAGGGGGCCTCTATGGCTACACCTTC. Translation gives CASSLGTGGLYGYTF.

The CDR3 DNA sequence: TGTGCCAGCAGTTTTCCGGGGAACACTGAAGCTTTCTTT. Protein product: CASSFPGNTEAFF. The chain carries TRBV28 and TRBJ1-1; D is ambiguous. Trimming stripped 3 bases from V and 1 base from J, with 6 bases between. Germline-derived CDR1 and CDR2 are MDHEN and SYDVKM. This CDR3 spans 13 amino acids.

The chain employs TRBV7-9 and TRBJ1-2; 7 bases align to TRBD1. The CDR3 is made up of 15 amino acids. J gave up 0 bases and V 5 bases, and 6 bases lay outside the gene matches. Germline values: CDR1 SEHNR, CDR2 FQNEAQ (reference sequence). CDR3 nucleotides: TGTGCCAGCAGCCTAGGACAGGCAGCTAACTATGGCTACACCTTC. It yields the protein CASSLGQAANYGYTF.

The V gene is TRBV9, the J gene TRBJ2-2, with 7 bases matching TRBD1. Germline values: CDR1 SGDLS, CDR2 YYNGEE. The junction had 10 bases not matched to a gene; V was cut back by 4 bases and J by 1 base. The CDR3 is 17 residues long. This chain's CDR3 is CASSLDRALLNTGELFF. The CDR3 DNA sequence: TGTGCCAGCAGCCTCGACAGGGCGCTTTTGAACACCGGGGAGCTGTTTTTT.

The gene calls are TRBV19 and TRBJ1-2; TRBD1 agrees at 7 bases. CDR1 and CDR2 (germline): LNHDA, SQIVND (reference sequence). The CDR3 length is 14 residues. V lost 6 bases and J lost 6; bases outside the gene matches: 10. The CDR3: CASRADRITDGYTF. The CDR3 bases are TGTGCCAGTAGAGCGGACAGGATCACAGATGGCTACACCTTC.

The chain uses TRBV4-1 and TRBJ1-2; D is ambiguous. Trimming shortened V by 4 bases and J by 6 bases, and 12 bases separated the two germline ends. The CDR3 has 13 residues. Germline values: CDR1 MGHRA, CDR2 YSYEKL. The CDR3 region is CASSPLGFNGYTF. In nucleotides, the CDR3 is TGCGCCAGCAGCCCGCTAGGATTTAATGGCTACACCTTC.

This chain joins TRBV12-3 or TRBV12-4 and TRBJ2-1; D uncertain. V dropped 2 bases and J dropped 6 bases, with 8 bases sitting between them. The CDR3 consists of 13 residues. CDR3 sequence (DNA): TGTGCCAGCAGTTTACCGCTATCCAATGAGCAGTTCTTC. It yields the protein CASSLPLSNEQFF.

The V call is TRBV28, the J call TRBJ2-7, with TRBD2 matching over 10 bases. This CDR3 region has 16 residues. In germline, CDR1 is MDHEN, CDR2 SYDVKM. Losses at the gene ends were 4 bases for V and 2 bases for J; bases not matched to a gene: 8. The CDR3: CASSYPGTSVTYEQYF. CDR3 coding DNA: TGTGCCAGCAGTTACCCCGGGACTAGCGTCACCTACGAGCAGTACTTC.

The rearrangement uses TRBV5-6 and TRBJ2-7; D gene ambiguous. The length of the CDR3 is 16 residues. Germline-derived CDR1 and CDR2 are SGHDT and YYEEEE. Trimming pared 4 bases from V and 2 bases from J, leaving 19 bases between. CDR3 residues: CASSARGMPATYEQYF. Here the CDR3 DNA reads TGTGCCAGCAGCGCCCGAGGCATGCCGGCCACCTACGAGCAGTACTTC.

V and J are TRBV10-2 and TRBJ2-7; 7 bases match TRBD1. CDR1 is WSHSY, CDR2 SAAADI, per germline. Trimming took 8 bases from V and 0 from J; bases not matched to a gene: 4. The CDR3 totals 13 residues. CDR3 bases: TGCGCCAGCCGTGGGGACAGCTCCTACGAGCAGTACTTC. As protein: CASRGDSSYEQYF.

V is TRBV19 and J is TRBJ1-4; D gene ambiguous. The CDR3 runs 15 residues. CDR1 and CDR2 (germline): LNHDA, SQIVND (reference sequence). V lost 6 bases, J lost 0 bases, and 11 bases lay in between. Written as DNA, the CDR3 is TGTGCCAGTAGCCGTGGGCCAGCAACTAATGAAAAACTGTTTTTT. It codes for CASSRGPATNEKLFF.

The genes are TRBV6-2 or TRBV6-3 and TRBJ1-1; D is uncertain. Looked up from germline, CDR1 is MNHEY and CDR2 is SVGEGT. The CDR3 runs to 14 residues. Between the trimmed V and J ends, which lost 5 bases and 1 base, there was a span of 11 bases. CDR3 nucleotide sequence: TGTGCCAGCAGTCCCCAAAAACAGAACACTGAAGCTTTCTTT. Translated, it gives CASSPQKQNTEAFF.